This T cell receptor (beta chain) was found in a study of blood T cells in healthy people across ages. Isolated per sample were at least 6.5 million PBMCs. This clonotype was seen only once. Next came a second PCR, run for about 7 to 11 cycles, which used a sample-barcoded 5' primer along with a J-beta primer mix. With 12 random nucleotides, a template-switch adaptor tagged each individual cDNA molecule. Every sample gave at least 3 million paired-end reads containing CDR3. From the 5' RACE reads, TCRdb called clonotypes with MiXCR, one entry per CDR3 protein. This table holds hundreds of thousands of distinct CDR3 sequences, around 21% found once. This CDR3 region has 15 residues. The V and J ends lost 4 bases and 1 base respectively, with 13 bases between them. CDR1 SNHLY and CDR2 FYNNEI come from the germline V gene.

The rearrangement links TRBV2 to TRBJ1-2; TRBD1 is a possible D gene (5 bases). Sample: blood. The TCR sequence derives from a man between 65 and 85 years old in good health. The CDR3 loop is CASSGGLPINYGYTF. The CDR3 nucleotides are TGTGCCAGCAGTGGGGGCCTCCCGATTAACTATGGCTACACCTTC.